This passage covers 25 T cell receptor beta chains from one sample sequenced in a study of T cells in Graves' hyperthyroidism and ophthalmopathy. Amplified TCR beta CDR3 regions came from RNA transcripts. The study used the HTBI primer set for a first-round RT-PCR of the TCR CDR3. TCRdb passed the multiplex PCR reads through MiXCR, listing each CDR3 protein once. The sample has fewer than 750,000 distinct CDR3 sequences; roughly 14% are singletons. The sample was blood. These receptors came from a woman aged 40-49 years with Graves' ophthalmopathy.

This clonotype has at least ten counts. This rearrangement joins TRBV7-3 to TRBJ1-2, with D perhaps matching TRBD1 (6 bases). The CDR3 totals 14 residues. The germline gives CDR1 SGHTA, CDR2 FQGTGA. Trimming took off 0 bases at V and 3 bases at J, with 8 bases between the two ends. The CDR3 is CASSLTGADYGYTF. CDR3 DNA sequence: TGTGCCAGCAGCTTAACGGGGGCGGACTATGGCTACACCTTC. The entire variable domain, with the rest obtained from reference TRBV7-3 and TRBJ1-2, is as follows: GAGVSQTPSNKVTEKGKYVELRCDPISGHTALYWYRQSLGQGPEFLIYFQGTGAADDSGLPNDRFFAVRPEGSVSTLKIQRTERGDSAVYLCASSLTGADYGYTFGSGTRLTVV.

This clonotype was seen ten or more times. The DNA of the CDR3 is TGCAGCGTTGAGGCGCCCCTTGGAGACATTCAGTACTTC. Its protein product is CSVEAPLGDIQYF. The chain carries TRBV29-1 and TRBJ2-4; D is undetermined. The ends were cut back, 3 bases at V and 8 bases at J, with 14 bases in the middle. This CDR3 contains 13 residues. Germline V CDR1 and CDR2: SQVTM, ANQGSEA. The full variable domain, completed using reference TRBV29-1 and TRBJ2-4, is SAVISQKPSRDICQRGTSLTIQCQVDSQVTMMFWYRQQPGQSLTLIATANQGSEATYESGFVIDKFPISRPNLTFSTLTVSNMSPEDSSIYLCSVEAPLGDIQYFGAGTRLSVL.

The chain recombines TRBV28 with TRBJ1-5; D not certain. The CDR3 is made up of 14 amino acids. The germline gives CDR1 MDHEN, CDR2 SYDVKM. V was cut by 3 bases and J by 3 bases, with 9 bases left in between. The CDR3 nucleotides are TGTGCCAGCAGTTTGAGACTGACCAATCAGCCCCAGCATTTT. It is translated as CASSLRLTNQPQHF.

Many counts were recorded for this clonotype. The rearrangement uses TRBV14 and TRBJ2-7, with D perhaps TRBD1 (6 bases). Germline lookup yields CDR1 SGHDN and CDR2 FVKESK. The CDR3 loop spans 13 amino acids. Trimming took 4 bases from V and 8 from J, leaving 15 bases between them. The CDR3 reads CASSPVAGAQQYF. The CDR3 nucleotides read TGTGCCAGCAGCCCCGTGGCAGGGGCCCAGCAGTACTTC.

J is TRBJ2-2 and V is TRBV11-1; weak D call: TRBD2 (6 bases). The germline V gene encodes CDR1 SGHAT and CDR2 FQDESV (reference sequence). The CDR3 runs to 16 residues. V was clipped by 0 bases and J by 3 bases, with 11 bases between them. DNA of the CDR3: TGTGCCAGCAGCTTAGCACTCGGGAGCTACACCGGGGAGCTGTTTTTT. This encodes CASSLALGSYTGELFF.

This clonotype appeared many times. The gene calls are TRBV7-3 and TRBJ2-2, with D tentatively TRBD2 (6 bases). The germline gives CDR1 SGHTA, CDR2 FQGTGA. V gave up 5 bases and J gave up 5 bases, with 12 bases separating them. The CDR3 has 14 amino acids. The CDR3 region has the DNA TGTGCCAGCAGCCCGACCGGGACTACCGGGGAGCTGTTTTTT. Amino acids: CASSPTGTTGELFF.

The chain uses TRBV5-5 and TRBJ2-5, with 8 nucleotides matching TRBD2. The CDR3 runs to 16 residues. After removal of 4 bases from V and 1 base from J, the junction contained 9 bases not matched to a gene. Germline-derived CDR1 and CDR2 are SGHKS and YYEKEE (reference sequence). CDR3 region: CASSIASGPTQETQYF. CDR3 DNA sequence: TGTGCCAGCAGCATCGCTAGCGGGCCGACCCAAGAGACCCAGTACTTC.

This clonotype was seen more than once but under ten times. The chain uses TRBV6-1 and TRBJ2-4; D is possibly TRBD2 (6 bases). Per germline, CDR1 MNHNS and CDR2 SASEGT. This CDR3 has 18 residues. V was clipped by 4 bases and J by 5 bases, with 24 bases between them. The CDR3: CASSVVTGGGRSENIQYF. CDR3 DNA: TGTGCCAGCAGTGTTGTTACCGGGGGTGGCCGTTCGGAAAACATTCAGTACTTC.

The chain employs TRBV14 and TRBJ2-7; 8 bases match TRBD2. There are 16 residues in the CDR3. V dropped 4 bases and J dropped 0; count of bases not matched to a gene: 8. Germline lookup yields CDR1 SGHDN and CDR2 FVKESK. CDR3 sequence reads: CASSPASGYLSYEQYF. The DNA of the CDR3 is TGTGCCAGCAGCCCGGCTAGCGGGTACCTCTCCTACGAGCAGTACTTC.

This clonotype was found many times. V usage is TRBV11-2 and J usage is TRBJ2-5; D may be TRBD2 (5 bases). Trimming stripped 4 bases from V and 1 base from J, with 19 bases between. Looked up from germline, CDR1 is SGHAT and CDR2 is FQNNGV. The CDR3 has 17 residues. CDR3 DNA: TGTGCCAGCAGCTCCTTCTGGTACGGAGCGGCCCAAGAGACCCAGTACTTC. Translation: CASSSFWYGAAQETQYF.

This clonotype was found many times. V usage is TRBV4-1 and J usage is TRBJ2-7; 8 bases agree with TRBD2. V shed 0 bases, J shed 3 bases, and the junction held 10 bases outside the gene matches. CDR3 size: 17 residues. Germline lookup yields CDR1 MGHRA and CDR2 YSYEKL. CDR3 sequence (DNA): TGCGCCAGCAGCCAAGAAAGCGGGGGACTAGTACTCTACGAGCAGTACTTC. Protein: CASSQESGGLVLYEQYF.

This clonotype has more than one count but fewer than ten. The chain carries TRBV28 and TRBJ2-2, with D unclear. CDR1 and CDR2 from the germline V gene are MDHEN and SYDVKM. There are 14 residues in the CDR3. V was shortened by 6 bases and J by 5 bases, with 13 bases between the two germline ends. CDR3 DNA sequence: TGTGCCAGCAGAGAAGGGATTCAAACCGGGGAGCTGTTTTTT. This codes for CASREGIQTGELFF. Together with reference TRBV28 and TRBJ2-2, the CDR3 gives the full variable domain: DVKVTQSSRYLVKRTGEKVFLECVQDMDHENMFWYRQDPGLGLRLIYFSYDVKMKEKGDIPEGYSVSREKKERFSLILESASTNQTSMYLCASREGIQTGELFFGEGSRLTVL.

The table lists this clonotype with many counts. The chain is built from TRBV7-8 and TRBJ2-2; TRBD2 might be the D (6 bases). Trimming shortened V by 4 bases and J by 2 bases, and 17 bases separated the two germline ends. The germline gives CDR1 SGHVS, CDR2 FQNEAQ. CDR3 length: 17 residues. This CDR3 reads CASSSSPGTQNTGELFF. The CDR3 nucleotides read TGTGCCAGCAGCTCCTCGCCCGGGACTCAAAACACCGGGGAGCTGTTTTTT.

This chain joins TRBV6-1 and TRBJ1-2; D unclear. CDR1 is MNHNS and CDR2 is SASEGT in the germline V gene. The ends were cut back, 6 bases at V and 1 base at J, with 9 bases in the middle. The CDR3 covers 13 residues. The CDR3 reads CASSVDRNYGYTF. The CDR3 bases are TGTGCCAGCAGCGTGGACCGTAACTATGGCTACACCTTC.

This clonotype was observed many times. J is TRBJ2-7 and V is TRBV27; D unclear. The germline V and J ends were trimmed by 4 bases and 0 bases, with 10 bases remaining between them. CDR3 length: 14 amino acids. Germline-derived CDR1 and CDR2 are MNHEY and SMNVEV (reference sequence). The CDR3 sequence is CASSYGSASYEQYF. The DNA of the CDR3 is TGTGCCAGCAGTTATGGTAGTGCCTCCTACGAGCAGTACTTC.

V gene TRBV24-1 combines with J gene TRBJ2-5; D unresolved. Per germline, CDR1 KGHDR and CDR2 SFDVKD. V was pared by 5 bases and J by 4 bases, with 19 bases between. The CDR3 has 16 residues. The CDR3 sequence is CATSVHDGTFGETQYF. The DNA of the CDR3 is TGTGCCACCAGTGTCCACGATGGCACCTTTGGAGAGACCCAGTACTTC.

Here the CDR3 reads CASSLPGQGKVEQYF. Written as DNA, the CDR3 is TGTGCCAGCAGTTTACCGGGACAGGGAAAGGTCGAGCAGTACTTC. The V gene is TRBV6-5, the J gene TRBJ2-7; the match to TRBD1 covers 9 bases. Looked up from germline, CDR1 is MNHEY and CDR2 is SVGAGI. CDR3 length equals 15 residues. J gave up 6 bases and V 4 bases, and 10 bases lay outside the gene matches.

The sample holds a few counts of this clonotype. The chain recombines TRBV13 with TRBJ2-3, with 10 bases that match TRBD2. CDR1 is PRHDT and CDR2 is FYEKMQ in the germline V gene (reference sequence). The CDR3 totals 16 residues. V trimming: 5 bases; J trimming: 7 bases; junction bases outside the gene matches: 12. CDR3 nucleotides: TGTGCCAGCAGCGCCCTAGCGGGAGAATGGGAAAATACGCAGTATTTT. Translation: CASSALAGEWENTQYF.

This clonotype showed up many times. The chain is built from TRBV28 and TRBJ2-7; 10 bases are shared with TRBD2. Germline CDR1 is MDHEN and CDR2 is SYDVKM. The CDR3 runs to 15 residues. Germline trimming cut 2 bases from V and 4 bases from J; bases unmatched to any gene: 5. In DNA, the CDR3 is TGTGCCAGCAGTTTAGTGCTAGCGGGAGATTACGAGCAGTACTTC. Protein sequence: CASSLVLAGDYEQYF.

The rearrangement links TRBV28 to TRBJ2-7, with TRBD1 matching over 9 bases. Germline loops: CDR1 MDHEN, CDR2 SYDVKM. The CDR3 extends over 18 amino acids. V shed 6 bases and J 2 bases; nucleotides not matched to a gene: 17. This CDR3 reads CASRRRGADGTGTYEQYF. In DNA, the CDR3 is TGTGCCAGCAGGCGACGGGGAGCGGACGGGACAGGGACCTACGAGCAGTACTTC.

The rearrangement joins TRBV20-1 to TRBJ2-7, with TRBD2 identical over 10 bases. Germline V CDR1 and CDR2: DFQATT, SNEGSKA (reference sequence). The CDR3 length is 12 residues. In DNA form, the CDR3 reads TGCAGATTAGCGGGAGGAAAATACGAGCAGTACTTC. Translation gives CRLAGGKYEQYF.

Many counts were recorded for this clonotype. This chain links TRBV25-1 with TRBJ2-2, with TRBD1 matching over 7 bases. Germline loops: CDR1 MGHDK, CDR2 SYGVNS. With 6 bases clipped from V and 1 base from J, the junction kept 2 bases outside the gene matches. This CDR3 contains 14 residues. The chain's CDR3 is CASSGTENTGELFF. DNA of the CDR3: TGTGCCAGCAGCGGGACAGAGAACACCGGGGAGCTGTTTTTT. The whole variable domain, filled in from reference TRBV25-1 and TRBJ2-2, reads EADIYQTPRYLVIGTGKKITLECSQTMGHDKMYWYQQDPGMELHLIHYSYGVNSTEKGDLSSESTVSRIRTEHFPLTLESARPSHTSQYLCASSGTENTGELFFGEGSRLTVL.

This clonotype was seen many times. The chain uses TRBV27 and TRBJ2-5, with D hard to call. Trimming stripped 6 bases from V and 2 bases from J, with 10 bases between. Germline lookup yields CDR1 MNHEY and CDR2 SMNVEV (reference sequence). The CDR3 loop spans 13 amino acids. CDR3 protein: CASRTAEQETQYF. The CDR3 DNA reads TGTGCCAGCAGGACTGCCGAGCAAGAGACCCAGTACTTC.

Many counts were recorded for this clonotype. This chain uses TRBV29-1 with TRBJ2-7; TRBD2 matches 15 bases. This CDR3 comprises 16 residues. V shed 5 bases, J shed 5 bases, and the junction held 10 bases outside the gene matches. Germline lookup yields CDR1 SQVTM and CDR2 ANQGSEA. The CDR3 DNA follows: TGCAGCGTTATACTCGGGACTAGCGGGAGGAGCCACGAGCAGTACTTC. Its protein is CSVILGTSGRSHEQYF.

This clonotype was recorded many times. The rearrangement links TRBV28 to TRBJ2-5; D is uncertain. Looked up from germline, CDR1 is MDHEN and CDR2 is SYDVKM. This CDR3 region has 12 residues. Trimming pared 4 bases from V and 5 bases from J, leaving 8 bases between. CDR3: CASSSLSETQYF. CDR3 DNA: TGTGCCAGCAGTTCTTTGAGTGAGACCCAGTACTTC.